This T cell receptor (beta chain) was observed in a study of identifying expanded T cells in peripheral blood. Only in-frame clones appear in the TCRdb table, and some are missing; sequencing was by immunoSEQ multiplex PCR. The sample carries about 52,000 clones, approximately 86% recorded once. Findings of the study overall: Approximately 1.1 clones differed between technical replicates, versus approximately 17 and 20 over time.

A word on this clone: Its antigen is still unknown.

Material: blood. The sequence was obtained from a person aged 18 to 75 in good health.

The CDR3 DNA is TGTGCCAGCAGCTTACAGAGTATCAATGAGCAGTTCTTC. This encodes CASSLQSINEQFF. This rearrangement joins TRBV7-8 to TRBJ2-1; D remains unclear. V was clipped by 2 bases and J by 6 bases, with 8 bases between them. Germline loops: CDR1 SGHVS, CDR2 FQNEAQ. The CDR3 extends over 13 amino acids.